These 3 T cell receptor beta chains share one sample of origin, sequenced in a study of cytomegalovirus exposure and HLA in healthy donors. Primers for the PCR totalled 60 Vbeta and 13 Jbeta. Measured with immunoSEQ multiplex PCR; TCRdb has only the in-frame clones, and not every one. The repertoire table contains about 34,000 clones. Sequenced sample: PBMCs. The receptors come from a woman in her thirties or forties in good health and CMV-seropositive.

The chain links TRBV6-5 to TRBJ1-5, with 7 bases matching TRBD1. The germline gives CDR1 MNHEY, CDR2 SVGAGI. CDR3 length: 14 amino acids. Trimming took 8 bases from V and 2 from J; bases not matched to a gene: 6. CDR3 coding DNA: TGTGCCAGCCAGAGGGGGCTGGGCAATCAGCCCCAGCATTTT. This gives the protein CASQRGLGNQPQHF.

The rearrangement uses TRBV15 and TRBJ2-2, with TRBD2 matching over 11 bases. Looked up from germline, CDR1 is LNHNV and CDR2 is YYDKDF (reference sequence). This CDR3 contains 19 residues. Trimming at V came to 0 bases and at J to 4 bases, leaving 10 bases not matched to a gene. The CDR3 loop is CATSREGGTSGRVTGELFF. CDR3 sequence (DNA): TGTGCCACCAGCAGAGAAGGGGGTACTAGCGGGAGAGTCACCGGGGAGCTGTTTTTT.

The chain recombines TRBV19 with TRBJ1-3; 10 positions match TRBD1. The CDR3 is 15 residues long. J lost 4 bases, V lost 3 bases, and 3 bases had no gene match. Germline loops: CDR1 LNHDA, CDR2 SQIVND (reference sequence). CDR3 residues: CASSMGQGKGNTIYF. CDR3 sequence (DNA): TGTGCCAGTAGTATGGGACAGGGGAAAGGAAACACCATATATTTT.